The sample holds one count of the clone carrying this T cell receptor (beta chain). RNA was extracted with the RNeasy kit, and a quantity of 0.5 to 1 ug was reverse transcribed using random hexamers. The TCR beta CDR3 was amplified by immunoSEQ multiplex PCR across 54 Vbeta, 13 Jbeta. Each CDR3 protein is one row after TCRdb ran MiXCR on the immunoSEQ multiplex PCR reads. The sample lists about 150,000 distinct CDR3 sequences, roughly 95% occurring once. The record originates from a study of CD8 T cells in Susac syndrome. Study context: When blood was drawn, patients with Susac syndrome were on intravenous immunoglobulin alone, on corticosteroids, or therapy-naive.

Recently defined diagnostic criteria classed the Susac syndrome patients as definite or probable. Negative isolation was used for CD8+ and CD4+ T cells, and FACS enrichment was applied to TEMRA cells. This CDR3 has 16 amino acids. Trimming took 0 bases from V and 2 from J, leaving 15 bases between them. Germline V lookup: CDR1 SGDLS, CDR2 YYNGEE. The sample consisted of CD4+ T cells from PBMCs. The origin of this receptor is a human donor with Susac syndrome. The chain joins TRBV9 to TRBJ2-7; possibly TRBD1 for D (5 bases). CDR3 coding DNA: TGTGCCAGCAGCGTAGCTTCCAGGGTACCCACCTACGAGCAGTACTTC. This translates into CASSVASRVPTYEQYF. The complete variable domain, with remaining parts taken from reference TRBV9 and TRBJ2-7, reads DSGVTQTPKHLITATGQRVTLRCSPRSGDLSVYWYQQSLDQGLQFLIQYYNGEERAKGNILERFSAQQFPDLHSELNLSSLELGDSALYFCASSVASRVPTYEQYFGPGTRLTVT.